This TCR beta chain was observed in a study of T-cell reconstitution after alpha-beta-depleted transplantation in children. A library of TCRbeta sequences, prepared with unique molecular identifiers, was generated. One entry per CDR3 protein results from TCRdb running MiXCR on the PCR reads. The table records about 130,000 distinct CDR3 sequences, about a tenth of them present only once. Regarding this clonotype: Its antigen is unidentified.

Study outcomes and limitations: Some patients' high day-60 TCRbeta diversity was traced to surviving recipient T cells and thymic progenitors.

This CDR3 comprises 16 residues. The germline CDR1 and CDR2 sequences are SNHLY and FYNNEI. With 3 bases removed from V and 0 bases from J, the gap between germline ends came to 11 bases. The input for sequencing was PBMCs, mostly from graft donor cells, taken 180 days after TCRalphabeta/CD19-depleted stem cell transplant. The sequence derives from a girl less than two years old who had a stem cell transplant for combined immunodeficiency, so the T cells may come from the graft donor. The rearrangement joins TRBV2 to TRBJ2-2; no clear D. In DNA, the CDR3 is TGTGCCAGCAGTGAGGGTCAGATCACGAACACCGGGGAGCTGTTTTTT. It is translated as CASSEGQITNTGELFF.